This T cell receptor beta chain comes out of a study of identical twins (dated by TCRdb to 2016 to 2018). Some background on the complete study: The study deep-sequenced TCR alpha and beta repertoires from monozygotic twins, unrelated adults of various ages and cord blood to test whether fetal clonotypes persist. To rule out contamination, replicate twin experiments were performed at different times with different library preparation protocols. Overall results and qualifications from the work: Recombination models systematically underestimated out-of-frame TCR alpha sharing in monozygotic twins but agreed with sharing between unrelated individuals. Invariant T cells such as MAIT and iNKT could partly confound zero-insertion analyses, though diverse VJ usage argued against this for most clonotypes. Abundant cord blood beta clonotypes carried fewer insertions; young adult naive repertoires showed a weaker similar trend, while memory repertoires showed none. A weaker excess of twin sharing was found in beta out-of-frame sequences because the signal-to-noise ratio was lowered by fewer shared sequences. Out-of-frame TCR alpha sequences shared between twins showed an excess of low generation-probability sequences compared with coincidental sharing between unrelated individuals. Because the same donors could not be followed over many years, the conclusions depended on cross-sectional statistical analysis.

The germline ends are 10 bases apart after V is trimmed by 1 base and J by 3 bases. The CDR3 runs 13 residues from the cysteine to the phenylalanine. Solely the CDR3 DNA is kept, with 39 bases framed from the first base. Taken from the germline V gene (reference sequence), the CDR1 and CDR2 loops are DFQATT and SNEGSKA. Concerning this clonotype: Its antigen has not been determined. Base qualities are missing; no much larger clone stands one base away.

The library was obtained by 5' RACE. Reads for this sample came from an Illumina HiSeq 2000. Template switching introduced a universal primer binding site; the final cDNA contained a unique molecular identifier, enabling accurate counting of TCR cDNA molecules. First-strand cDNA for TCR alpha and beta chains was synthesized from specific primers in the conserved constant-segment region. To control for contamination, every cDNA library was double barcoded, receiving both a SMART-Mk sample barcode and Illumina barcodes. Two successive PCR steps introduced TruSeq adapter sequences along with Illumina sample barcodes. The TCR alpha and beta cDNA libraries were sequenced on the Illumina HiSeq platform using custom primers. As for the original processing: Unique molecular identifiers were extracted from raw reads with MiGEC, and CDR3 positions were determined with MiXCR. Recombination models were inferred per individual with the repgenHMM and IGoR tools using an EM algorithm. Shared clonotype analysis was performed with the tcR package in R, normalizing sharing by the product of cloneset sizes. To study raw recombination free of thymic and clonal selection effects, out-of-frame nonproductive sequences were analyzed. The public reads were run again by TCRdb, first through fastp at Q25 and then through MiXCR, and only productive beta chains were kept. Records with the same CDR3 protein are collapsed into one entry carrying the most frequent genes and DNA. The V and J calls and clone size are TCRdb's, not the authors'. Here the sample has some 1,700,000 distinct CDR3 sequences; more than 30% occur a single time. Clones ranked in the top ten supply under 0.35% of the sample.

All donors were healthy Caucasians. This TCR was sampled from a newborn girl in good health. The sample taken for sequencing was cord blood. The chain employs TRBV20-1 and TRBJ2-7; a confident D gene designation cannot be given. The nucleotide sequence is TGCAGTGCTAGAGGGGCAGGAATCTACGAGCAGTACTTC. This yields the protein CSARGAGIYEQYF.